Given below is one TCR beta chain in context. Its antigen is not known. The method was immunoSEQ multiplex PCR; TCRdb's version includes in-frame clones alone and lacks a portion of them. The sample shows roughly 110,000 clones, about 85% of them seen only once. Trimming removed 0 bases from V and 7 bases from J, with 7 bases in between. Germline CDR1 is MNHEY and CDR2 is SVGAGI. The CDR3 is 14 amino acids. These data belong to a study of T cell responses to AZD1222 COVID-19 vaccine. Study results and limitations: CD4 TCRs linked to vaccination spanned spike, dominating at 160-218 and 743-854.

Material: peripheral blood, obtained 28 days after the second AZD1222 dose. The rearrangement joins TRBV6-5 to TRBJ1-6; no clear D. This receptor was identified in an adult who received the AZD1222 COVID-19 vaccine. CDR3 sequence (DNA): TGTGCCAGCAGTTACTCCGTGGGGAATTCACCCCTCCACTTT. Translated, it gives CASSYSVGNSPLHF.